Listed here are 7 T cell receptor beta chains from one sample, sequenced in a study of CD8+CD57+ T cells in acquired aplastic anemia (dated by TCRdb to 2017 to 2018). For sequencing, an Illumina HiSeq 2000 was employed. Profiling of TCR beta VDJ combinations and CDR3 sequences used genomic DNA as the template. TCRdb ran its own pipeline on the public reads, namely fastp trimming at Q25 and MiXCR clone calling, and kept in-frame beta chains. For every CDR3 protein sequence, its rows merge into one entry that carries the most common genes and DNA. The table for this sample lists about 190,000 distinct CDR3 sequences; about 53% of them were counted only once. The ten largest clonotypes hold 15% to 20% of the sample. Sequencing was carried out using sorted CD4+, CD8+, or CD8+CD57+ T cells (not recorded which) from PBMCs. The receptors derive from a human donor in good health, serving as a control.

This clonotype was seen ten or more times. The chain recombines TRBV7-2 with TRBJ1-1; D not resolved. This CDR3 region has 14 residues. The V gene lost 5 bases and the J gene lost 4 bases, with 14 bases spanning the gap. Germline V gene data show CDR1 as SGHTA and CDR2 as FQGNSA. Here the CDR3 DNA reads TGTGCCAGCAGCAACGACCCGGTGGGCACTGAAGCTTTCTTT. It encodes CASSNDPVGTEAFF.

The genes are TRBV11-3 and TRBJ2-7; no clear D. The CDR3 contains 12 residues. Germline V gene data show CDR1 as SGHNT and CDR2 as YENEEA. V was trimmed by 3 bases and J by 2 bases, leaving 5 bases between them. In nucleotides, the CDR3 is TGTGCCAGCAGCTTTGGGGCCTACGAGCAGTACTTC. Amino acids: CASSFGAYEQYF. The variable domain in full, with the rest retrieved from reference TRBV11-3 and TRBJ2-7, is EAGVVQSPRYKIIEKKQPVAFWCNPISGHNTLYWYLQNLGQGPELLIRYENEEAVDDSQLPKDRFSAERLKGVDSTLKIQPAELGDSAVYLCASSFGAYEQYFGPGTRLTVT.

This clonotype has ten or more counts. The chain employs TRBV5-8 and TRBJ1-4, with D perhaps TRBD1 (6 bases). V was cut by 4 bases and J by 8 bases, with 18 bases left in between. Per germline, CDR1 SGHTS and CDR2 YDEGEE. CDR3 length: 15 amino acids. CDR3 in DNA: TGTGCCAGCAGCCCTACAGGGTTATTGGGCGAAAAACTGTTTTTT. Its translation: CASSPTGLLGEKLFF.

V usage is TRBV7-3 and J usage is TRBJ1-6; D remains ambiguous. The germline V and J ends were trimmed by 5 bases and 12 bases, with 14 bases remaining between them. Per the germline V gene, CDR1 is SGHTA and CDR2 is FQGTGA. The CDR3 covers 13 residues. The CDR3 spells CASSTGEMGPLHF. CDR3 bases: TGTGCCAGCAGCACTGGGGAAATGGGACCCCTCCACTTT.

This clonotype has a count of ten or more. The rearrangement uses TRBV4-2 and TRBJ2-2; perhaps TRBD1 as D (5 bases). CDR3 size: 16 residues. Germline loops: CDR1 LGHNA, CDR2 YNFKEQ. Trimming left V 1 base short and J 6 bases short, with 15 bases between. DNA of the CDR3: TGTGCCAGCAGCCAAGTCTTGGCCCAGGGCTCCGGGGAGCTGTTTTTT. Protein: CASSQVLAQGSGELFF.

The chain carries TRBV6-2 or TRBV6-3 and TRBJ1-2; 7 nucleotides agree with TRBD1. The trim removed 5 bases at V and 2 bases at J, leaving 5 bases unmatched. This CDR3 contains 14 residues. Germline CDR1 MNHEY, CDR2 SVGEGT. CDR3 DNA sequence: TGTGCCAGCAGTATGCGACAGGGAAACTATGGCTACACCTTC. It translates to CASSMRQGNYGYTF.

CDR3 sequence (DNA): TGTGCCATCAGCGAAACCGGGACAGGGGCCGACATTGAAGCTTTCTTT. It translates to CAISETGTGADIEAFF. The chain employs TRBV10-3 and TRBJ1-1; 10 nucleotides match TRBD1. Per germline, CDR1 ENHRY and CDR2 SYGVKD. The V segment lost 6 bases and the J segment 7 bases; nucleotides outside the gene matches: 14. The CDR3 contains 16 residues.